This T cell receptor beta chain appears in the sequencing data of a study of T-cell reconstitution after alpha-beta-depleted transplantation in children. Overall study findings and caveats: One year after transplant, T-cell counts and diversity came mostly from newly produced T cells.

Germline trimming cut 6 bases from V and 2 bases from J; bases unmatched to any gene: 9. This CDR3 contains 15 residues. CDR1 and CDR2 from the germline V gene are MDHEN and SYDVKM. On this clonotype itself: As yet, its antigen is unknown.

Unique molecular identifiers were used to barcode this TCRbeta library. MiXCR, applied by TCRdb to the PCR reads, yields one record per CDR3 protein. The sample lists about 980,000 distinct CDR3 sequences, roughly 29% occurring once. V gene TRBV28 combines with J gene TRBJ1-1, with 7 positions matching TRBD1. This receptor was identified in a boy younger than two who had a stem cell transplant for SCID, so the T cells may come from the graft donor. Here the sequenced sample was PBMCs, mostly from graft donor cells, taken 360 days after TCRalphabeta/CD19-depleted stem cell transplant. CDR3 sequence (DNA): TGTGCCAGCAGGAACGCCGGGACAGCAAACACTGAAGCTTTCTTT. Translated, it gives CASRNAGTANTEAFF.